This TCR beta chain came from a study of CD8 T cells in Susac syndrome. Whole-study findings and limits: In its TCR sequencing and HLA analysis, the study acknowledged that the number of individuals was relatively small.

Reverse transcription of roughly 0.5 to 1 ug RNA was carried out with random hexamers. TCRdb recomputed calls from the immunoSEQ multiplex PCR reads with MiXCR, one row per CDR3 protein. The sample lists around 120,000 distinct CDR3 sequences, 94% seen once, with approximately 0.13% in the top ten. Germline-derived CDR1 and CDR2 are SGHDT and YYEEEE. Trimming removed 4 bases from V and 0 bases from J, with 13 bases in between. The CDR3 loop spans 15 amino acids. Turning to this clonotype: Its antigen is as yet unknown.

Sequences were obtained from CD4+ T cells from PBMCs. The chain employs TRBV5-6 and TRBJ1-1, with D perhaps matching TRBD1 (6 bases). The receptor was derived from a human donor with multiple sclerosis. CDR3 DNA: TGTGCCAGCAGCGTACAGGGAAGGGTGAACACTGAAGCTTTCTTT. It codes for CASSVQGRVNTEAFF.